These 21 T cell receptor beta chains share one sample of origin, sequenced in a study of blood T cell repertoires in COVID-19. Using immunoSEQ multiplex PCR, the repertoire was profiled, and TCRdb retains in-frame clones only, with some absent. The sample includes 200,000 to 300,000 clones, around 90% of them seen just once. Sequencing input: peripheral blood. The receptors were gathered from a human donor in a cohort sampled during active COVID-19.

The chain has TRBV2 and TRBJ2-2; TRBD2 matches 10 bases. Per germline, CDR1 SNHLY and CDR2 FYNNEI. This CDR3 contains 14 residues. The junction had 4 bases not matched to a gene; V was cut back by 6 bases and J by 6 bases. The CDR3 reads CASSLAGVPGELFF. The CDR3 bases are TGTGCCAGCAGCCTAGCGGGGGTCCCCGGGGAGCTGTTTTTT.

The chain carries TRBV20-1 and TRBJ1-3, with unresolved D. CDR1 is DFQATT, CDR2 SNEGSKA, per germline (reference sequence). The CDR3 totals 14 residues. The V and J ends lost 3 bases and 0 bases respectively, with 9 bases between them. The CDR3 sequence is CSASDGGSGNTIYF. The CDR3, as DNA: TGCAGTGCTAGTGACGGCGGCTCTGGAAACACCATATATTTT.

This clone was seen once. The CDR3 reads CASSYGASDYEQYF. The CDR3, as DNA: TGTGCCAGCAGTTATGGGGCTAGCGACTACGAGCAGTACTTC. The chain links TRBV6-6 to TRBJ2-7; weak D call: TRBD2 (6 bases). CDR1 and CDR2 (germline): MNHNY, SVGAGI (reference sequence). CDR3 size: 14 residues. Trimming took off 3 bases at V and 3 bases at J, with 12 bases between the two ends.

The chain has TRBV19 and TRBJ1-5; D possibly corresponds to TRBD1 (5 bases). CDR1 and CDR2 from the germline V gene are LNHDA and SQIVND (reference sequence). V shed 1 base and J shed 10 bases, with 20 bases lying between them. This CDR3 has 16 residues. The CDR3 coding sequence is TGTGCCAGTAGTATAGGAGGGAGCGCGCGGGGGTCTCCCCAGCATTTT. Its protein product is CASSIGGSARGSPQHF. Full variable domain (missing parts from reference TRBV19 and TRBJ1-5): DGGITQSPKYLFRKEGQNVTLSCEQNLNHDAMYWYRQDPGQGLRLIYYSQIVNDFQKGDIAEGYSVSREKKESFPLTVTSAQKNPTAFYLCASSIGGSARGSPQHFGDGTRLSIL.

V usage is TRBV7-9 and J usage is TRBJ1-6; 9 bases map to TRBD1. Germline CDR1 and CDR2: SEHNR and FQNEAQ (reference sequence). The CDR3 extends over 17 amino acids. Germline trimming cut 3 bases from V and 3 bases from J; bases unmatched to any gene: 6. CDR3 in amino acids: CASSFGTGIFYNSPLHF. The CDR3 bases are TGTGCCAGCAGCTTTGGGACAGGGATCTTCTATAATTCACCCCTCCACTTT.

The CDR3 loop reads CSVISTGSYGYTF. The CDR3 DNA reads TGCAGCGTTATTTCGACAGGTTCCTATGGCTACACCTTC. This chain uses TRBV29-1 with TRBJ1-2; D perhaps matches TRBD1 (6 bases). The V end lost 5 bases, the J end lost 4 bases, and 14 bases lay between the germline ends. Germline values: CDR1 SQVTM, CDR2 ANQGSEA. The CDR3 contains 13 residues.

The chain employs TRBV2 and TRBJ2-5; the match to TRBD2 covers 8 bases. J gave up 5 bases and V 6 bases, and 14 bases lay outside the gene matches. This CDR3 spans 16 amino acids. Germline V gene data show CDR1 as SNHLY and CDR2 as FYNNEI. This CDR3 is CASSAGEAGGIETQYF. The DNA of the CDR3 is TGTGCCAGCAGCGCCGGTGAGGCGGGAGGAATTGAGACCCAGTACTTC. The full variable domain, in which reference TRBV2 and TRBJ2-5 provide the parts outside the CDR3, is EPEVTQTPSHQVTQMGQEVILRCVPISNHLYFYWYRQILGQKVEFLVSFYNNEISEKSEIFDDQFSVERPDGSNFTLKIRSTKLEDSAMYFCASSAGEAGGIETQYFGPGTRLLVL.

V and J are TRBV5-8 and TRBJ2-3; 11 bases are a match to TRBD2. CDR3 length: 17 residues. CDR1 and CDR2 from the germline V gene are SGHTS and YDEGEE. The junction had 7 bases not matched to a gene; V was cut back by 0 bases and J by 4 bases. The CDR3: CASSLGTSGSLADTQYF. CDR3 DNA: TGTGCCAGCAGCTTGGGGACTAGCGGGTCCCTGGCAGATACGCAGTATTTT.

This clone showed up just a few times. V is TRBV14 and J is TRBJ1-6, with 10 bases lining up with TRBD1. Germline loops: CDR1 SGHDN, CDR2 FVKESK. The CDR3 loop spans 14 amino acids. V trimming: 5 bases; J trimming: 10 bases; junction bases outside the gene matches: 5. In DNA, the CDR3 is TGTGCCAGCAGCTATGGACAGGGGGGATCACCCCTCCACTTT. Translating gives CASSYGQGGSPLHF. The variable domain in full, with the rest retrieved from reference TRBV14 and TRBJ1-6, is EAGVTQFPSHSVIEKGQTVTLRCDPISGHDNLYWYRRVMGKEIKFLLHFVKESKQDESGMPNNRFLAERTGGTYSTLKVQPAELEDSGVYFCASSYGQGGSPLHFGNGTRLTVT.

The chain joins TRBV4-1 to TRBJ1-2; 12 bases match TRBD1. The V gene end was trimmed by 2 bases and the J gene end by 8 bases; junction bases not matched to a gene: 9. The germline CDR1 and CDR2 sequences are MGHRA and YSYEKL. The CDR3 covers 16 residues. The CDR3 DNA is TGCGCCAGCAGCCAACACGCCGGGACAGGGGGCCAAGGCTACACCTTC. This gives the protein CASSQHAGTGGQGYTF.

The CDR3 DNA is TGTGCCAGCAGCCCCGGGGCGGGAGGGCTCACCGGGGAGCTGTTTTTT. As protein: CASSPGAGGLTGELFF. The rearrangement joins TRBV9 to TRBJ2-2; 9 nucleotides line up with TRBD2. With 4 bases clipped from V and 4 bases from J, the junction kept 8 bases outside the gene matches. In germline, CDR1 is SGDLS, CDR2 YYNGEE. CDR3 length: 16 residues.

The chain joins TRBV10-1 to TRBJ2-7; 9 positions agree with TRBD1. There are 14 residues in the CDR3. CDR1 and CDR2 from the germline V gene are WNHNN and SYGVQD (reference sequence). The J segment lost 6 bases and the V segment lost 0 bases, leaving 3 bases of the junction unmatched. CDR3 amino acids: CASSESGQGPEQYF. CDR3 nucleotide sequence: TGCGCCAGCAGTGAGTCGGGACAGGGTCCCGAGCAGTACTTC.

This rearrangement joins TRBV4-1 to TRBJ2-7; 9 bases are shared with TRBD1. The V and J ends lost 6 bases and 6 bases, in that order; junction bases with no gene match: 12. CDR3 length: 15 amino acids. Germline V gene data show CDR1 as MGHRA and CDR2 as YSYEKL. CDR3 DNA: TGCGCCAGCAGGGGGGTGGGGACAGGGAAGGCCGAGCAGTACTTC. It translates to CASRGVGTGKAEQYF.

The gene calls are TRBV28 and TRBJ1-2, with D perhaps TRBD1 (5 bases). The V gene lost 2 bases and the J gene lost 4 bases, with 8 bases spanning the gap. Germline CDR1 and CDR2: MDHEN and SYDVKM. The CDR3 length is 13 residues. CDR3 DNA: TGTGCCAGCAGTTTAGGGGCGACCTATGGCTACACCTTC. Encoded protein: CASSLGATYGYTF.

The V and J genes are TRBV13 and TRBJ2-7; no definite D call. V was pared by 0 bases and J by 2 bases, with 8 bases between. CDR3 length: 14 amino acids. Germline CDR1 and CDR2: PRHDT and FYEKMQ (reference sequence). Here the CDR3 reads CASSLGTVTYEQYF. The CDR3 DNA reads TGTGCCAGCAGCTTAGGGACTGTCACCTACGAGCAGTACTTC.

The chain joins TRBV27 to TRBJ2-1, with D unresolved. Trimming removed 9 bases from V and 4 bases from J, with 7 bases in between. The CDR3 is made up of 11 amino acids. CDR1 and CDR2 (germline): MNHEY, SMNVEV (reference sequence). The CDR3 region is CASSLYNEQFF. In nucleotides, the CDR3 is TGTGCCAGTTCCCTTTACAATGAGCAGTTCTTC.

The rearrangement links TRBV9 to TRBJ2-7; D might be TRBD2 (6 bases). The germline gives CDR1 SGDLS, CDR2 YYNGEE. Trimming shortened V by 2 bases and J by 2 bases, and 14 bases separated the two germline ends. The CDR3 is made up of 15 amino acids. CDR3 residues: CASSVSVGGTYEQYF. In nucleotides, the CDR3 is TGTGCCAGCAGCGTCAGCGTCGGAGGGACCTACGAGCAGTACTTC.

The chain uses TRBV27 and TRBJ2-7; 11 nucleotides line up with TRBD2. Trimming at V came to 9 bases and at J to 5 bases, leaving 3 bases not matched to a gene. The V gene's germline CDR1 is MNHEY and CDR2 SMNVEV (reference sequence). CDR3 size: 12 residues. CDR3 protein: CASAGLADEQYF. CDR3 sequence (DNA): TGTGCCAGTGCGGGACTAGCGGACGAGCAGTACTTC.

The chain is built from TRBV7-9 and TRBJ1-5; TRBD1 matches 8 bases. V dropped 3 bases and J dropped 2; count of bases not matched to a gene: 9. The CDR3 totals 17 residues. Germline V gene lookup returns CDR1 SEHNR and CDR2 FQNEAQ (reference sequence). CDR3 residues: CASSFGQGIRGNQPQHF. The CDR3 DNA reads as TGTGCCAGCAGCTTCGGACAGGGCATAAGGGGCAATCAGCCCCAGCATTTT.

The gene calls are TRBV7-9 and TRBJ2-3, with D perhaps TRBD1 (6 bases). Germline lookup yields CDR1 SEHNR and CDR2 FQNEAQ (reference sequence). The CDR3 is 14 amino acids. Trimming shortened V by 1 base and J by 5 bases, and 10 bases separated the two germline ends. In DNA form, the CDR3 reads TGTGCCAGCAGCTTAGGGACAGCCCTAGATACGCAGTATTTT. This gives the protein CASSLGTALDTQYF.

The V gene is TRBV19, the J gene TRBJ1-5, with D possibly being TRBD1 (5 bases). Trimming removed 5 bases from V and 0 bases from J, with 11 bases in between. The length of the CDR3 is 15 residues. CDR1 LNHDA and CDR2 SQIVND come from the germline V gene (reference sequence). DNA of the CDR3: TGTGCCAGTAGTCGAGGACAATCTAGCAATCAGCCCCAGCATTTT. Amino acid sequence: CASSRGQSSNQPQHF.